This T cell receptor (beta chain) comes out of a study of T cell responses to AZD1222 COVID-19 vaccine. Overall study results and limits: Spike-specific TCR breadth and depth grew following two AZD1222 doses.

The CDR3 has 16 residues. Per germline, CDR1 MNHEY and CDR2 SVGAGI. Deletions cut 4 bases from V and 3 bases from J, with 16 bases between. Measured with immunoSEQ multiplex PCR; TCRdb has only the in-frame clones, and not every one. In the table there are 80,000 to 90,000 clones, 90% of which are singletons. On this clone itself: No antigen is known for it.

The sample was peripheral blood, taken 28 days after the second AZD1222 dose. The receptor's source is an adult who received the AZD1222 COVID-19 vaccine. The rearrangement joins TRBV6-5 to TRBJ1-5; perhaps TRBD1 as D (6 bases). CDR3 coding DNA: TGTGCCAGCAGTTTACGAGGGGGGACCAACAATCAGCCCCAGCATTTT. Protein product: CASSLRGGTNNQPQHF.